These 32 T cell receptor beta chains came from one sample sequenced in a study of metastatic and nonmetastatic thyroid tumors. Patients had received no treatment of any kind before thyroid surgery. TCRdb reprocessed the PCR reads using MiXCR. The sample contains about 28,000 clones, roughly 15% of which appear only once. Input material: blood. The origin of the receptors is a female donor with papillary thyroid cancer or a benign thyroid nodule (not recorded which). Some clones in this sample may be carry-over from other donors' samples.

At least ten counts were recorded for this clone. The V call is TRBV27, the J call TRBJ1-2; 10 nucleotides align to TRBD1. Germline values: CDR1 MNHEY, CDR2 SMNVEV (reference sequence). This CDR3 contains 14 residues. Trimming at V came to 6 bases and at J to 4 bases, leaving 5 bases not matched to a gene. DNA of the CDR3: TGTGCCAGCAGAGGGACAGGGGCCTCCTATGGCTACACCTTC. Protein product: CASRGTGASYGYTF.

This clone occurred many times. This chain connects TRBV25-1 to TRBJ2-7; D not resolved. The V end was cut by 0 bases, the J end by 6 bases, with 9 bases between. The CDR3 totals 13 residues. Germline CDR1 is MGHDK and CDR2 is SYGVNS. Written as DNA, the CDR3 is TGTGCCAGCAGTGAATACAGCCCTCGCGAGCAGTACTTC. Residues: CASSEYSPREQYF.

The gene calls are TRBV7-2 and TRBJ1-2, with D possibly matching TRBD1 (5 bases). Looked up from germline, CDR1 is SGHTA and CDR2 is FQGNSA. The CDR3 contains 14 residues. Deletions cut 1 base from V and 4 bases from J, with 10 bases between. This CDR3 reads CASSLGGSSYGYTF. Here the CDR3 DNA reads TGTGCCAGCAGCTTAGGGGGCAGTTCCTATGGCTACACCTTC.

The V and J genes are TRBV28 and TRBJ2-2; tentatively, D is TRBD2 (6 bases). CDR3 length: 15 residues. V gave up 6 bases and J gave up 0 bases, with 11 bases separating them. Per the germline V gene, CDR1 is MDHEN and CDR2 is SYDVKM. The chain's CDR3 is CASRWGVTNTGELFF. CDR3 coding DNA: TGTGCCAGCAGATGGGGGGTAACGAACACCGGGGAGCTGTTTTTT.

This sequence joins TRBV25-1 and TRBJ2-7; tentative D call: TRBD2 (7 bases). Per germline, CDR1 MGHDK and CDR2 SYGVNS. CDR3 length equals 19 residues. Trimming removed 5 bases at V and 3 bases at J, with 29 bases between. CDR3 loop: CASSTRGGGRDTEVYEQYF. In nucleotides, the CDR3 is TGTGCCAGCAGTACACGAGGGGGGGGCCGGGACACGGAGGTCTACGAGCAGTACTTC.

This clone showed up many times. The chain employs TRBV9 and TRBJ2-1; D is uncertain. The V gene lost 8 bases and the J gene lost 4 bases, with 7 bases spanning the gap. In germline, CDR1 is SGDLS, CDR2 YYNGEE. This CDR3 has 11 residues. CDR3 coding DNA: TGTGCCAGTGGTTTATACAATGAGCAGTTCTTC. It codes for CASGLYNEQFF.

This clone occurred many times. A much larger clone differs from this one at a single base, so this may be a read error. This chain connects TRBV6-4 to TRBJ2-3; 10 nucleotides align to TRBD2. The CDR3 consists of 16 residues. Germline V CDR1 and CDR2: MRHNA, SNTAGT. The CDR3 region has the DNA TGTGCCAGCAGTGACTCCCTAGCGGGAGATGTGAATACGCGGTATTTT. Translating gives CASSDSLAGDVNTRYF.

This clone appeared many times. V usage is TRBV6-1 and J usage is TRBJ1-4, with D unresolved. Germline-derived CDR1 and CDR2 are MNHNS and SASEGT. The V and J ends lost 0 bases and 8 bases respectively, with 16 bases between them. There are 16 residues in the CDR3. As DNA, the CDR3 is TGTGCCAGCAGTGAAGCGCTGGGCCTGGAAGGGGAAAAACTGTTTTTT. Encoded protein: CASSEALGLEGEKLFF.

The V gene is TRBV7-6, the J gene TRBJ2-2; D may be TRBD1 (6 bases). Looked up from germline, CDR1 is SGHVS and CDR2 is FNYEAQ. The CDR3 sequence is 17 residues long. V was pared by 1 base and J by 5 bases, with 17 bases between. The CDR3 loop is CASSLGGRAGETGELFF. CDR3 in DNA: TGTGCCAGCAGCTTAGGGGGAAGGGCAGGGGAAACCGGGGAGCTGTTTTTT.

At least ten counts were recorded for this clone. The chain links TRBV11-1 to TRBJ1-5; TRBD1 might be the D (6 bases). Trimming shortened V by 5 bases and J by 7 bases, and 27 bases separated the two germline ends. The CDR3 totals 18 residues. Germline lookup yields CDR1 SGHAT and CDR2 FQDESV (reference sequence). This CDR3 is CASSHQYGQTGTSQPQHF. The CDR3 DNA is TGTGCCAGCAGCCATCAATACGGGCAGACCGGGACATCCCAGCCCCAGCATTTT.

In this sample, this clone turned up many times. The chain recombines TRBV5-1 with TRBJ2-3, with D possibly being TRBD2 (6 bases). The CDR3 length is 15 residues. V was clipped by 2 bases and J by 0 bases, with 10 bases between them. Germline CDR1 is SGHRS and CDR2 is YFSETQ. The DNA for the CDR3 is TGCGCCAGCAGCTTCTCCGGACTAAGCACAGATACGCAGTATTTT. As protein: CASSFSGLSTDTQYF.

In regard to this clone: Relative to the germline gene, one junction end is altered; a read error may explain this. The rearrangement joins TRBV7-6 to TRBJ2-7; no firm D call. The CDR3 sequence is 17 residues long. From germline, CDR1 is SGHVS and CDR2 FNYEAQ. The DNA of the CDR3 is TGTGCCAGCAGCTTATTAAATTGTTGGCGGCCATCCTACGGGCAGTACTTC. Translation gives CASSLLNCWRPSYGQYF.

In its sample, this clone is medium-sized (0.01 to 0.1%). V gene TRBV28 combines with J gene TRBJ2-1; 9 bases fit TRBD1. Germline-derived CDR1 and CDR2 are MDHEN and SYDVKM. V lost 5 bases to trimming and J lost 8 bases; unmatched junction nucleotides: 7. The CDR3 is made up of 14 amino acids. CDR3 sequence: CASSPYRGRDEQFF. As DNA, the CDR3 is TGTGCCAGCAGTCCTTACAGGGGGCGGGATGAGCAGTTCTTC.

This clone has at least ten counts. This chain's CDR3 is CATGAGGGTDTQYF. As DNA, the CDR3 is TGTGCCACAGGAGCGGGGGGGGGCACAGATACGCAGTATTTT. The chain uses TRBV12-3 or TRBV12-4 and TRBJ2-3, with TRBD2 matching over 10 bases. The ends lost 10 bases at V and 1 base at J; junction bases unmatched: 5. The CDR3 totals 14 residues.

At least ten counts were recorded for this clone. The chain employs TRBV2 and TRBJ2-7, with TRBD1 matching 7 bases. V lost 4 bases to trimming and J lost 5 bases; unmatched junction nucleotides: 11. The CDR3 runs 15 residues. Germline V gene data show CDR1 as SNHLY and CDR2 as FYNNEI. CDR3 coding DNA: TGTGCCAGCAGTGTAGGGGACAGCCCTACAGACGAGCAGTACTTC. Amino acids: CASSVGDSPTDEQYF. Combining the CDR3 with reference TRBV2 and TRBJ2-7 gives the whole variable domain EPEVTQTPSHQVTQMGQEVILRCVPISNHLYFYWYRQILGQKVEFLVSFYNNEISEKSEIFDDQFSVERPDGSNFTLKIRSTKLEDSAMYFCASSVGDSPTDEQYFGPGTRLTVT.

This clone has a count of ten or more. The chain links TRBV15 to TRBJ2-5; 10 nucleotides align to TRBD2. The V gene's germline CDR1 is LNHNV and CDR2 YYDKDF (reference sequence). The CDR3 loop spans 14 amino acids. J gave up 7 bases and V 8 bases, and 10 bases lay outside the gene matches. The CDR3, as DNA: TGTGCCACCGAGACAGCGGGGGGGCGACGGACCCAGTACTTC. Protein sequence: CATETAGGRRTQYF. The variable domain in full, with the rest retrieved from reference TRBV15 and TRBJ2-5, is DAMVIQNPRYQVTQFGKPVTLSCSQTLNHNVMYWYQQKSSQAPKLLFHYYDKDFNNEADTPDNFQSRRPNTSFCFLDIRSPGLGDTAMYLCATETAGGRRTQYFGPGTRLLVL.

This clone was picked up many times. J is TRBJ2-2 and V is TRBV5-1, with 7 bases lining up with TRBD1. V lost 4 bases to trimming and J lost 4 bases; unmatched junction nucleotides: 4. There are 14 residues in the CDR3. The germline gives CDR1 SGHRS, CDR2 YFSETQ. CDR3 sequence reads: CASSRQGVTGELFF. The CDR3 region has the DNA TGCGCCAGCAGCAGACAGGGCGTCACCGGGGAGCTGTTTTTT.

This clone was recorded at least ten times. The gene calls are TRBV4-1 and TRBJ2-7; D is uncertain. Germline CDR1 MGHRA, CDR2 YSYEKL. V was cut by 5 bases and J by 1 base, with 12 bases left in between. The length of the CDR3 is 14 residues. CDR3 amino acids: CASSSPGRSYEQYF. The DNA for the CDR3 is TGCGCCAGCAGCAGTCCAGGACGGTCCTACGAGCAGTACTTC.

This clone was recorded many times. The genes are TRBV7-9 and TRBJ2-7; 12 nucleotides match TRBD2. The CDR3 length is 13 residues. Germline V gene lookup returns CDR1 SEHNR and CDR2 FQNEAQ (reference sequence). The V segment lost 11 bases and the J segment 7 bases; nucleotides outside the gene matches: 9. The CDR3 DNA is TGTGCCTCATCAACTAGCGGGAGGAATGAGCAGTACTTC. This gives the protein CASSTSGRNEQYF.

The chain links TRBV28 to TRBJ1-1; D ambiguous. The germline V gene encodes CDR1 MDHEN and CDR2 SYDVKM. The CDR3 consists of 11 residues. The V gene lost 6 bases and the J gene lost 5 bases, with 7 bases spanning the gap. The CDR3 loop is CASSSWTEAFF. The CDR3, as DNA: TGTGCCAGCAGCTCATGGACTGAAGCTTTCTTT.

This clone was picked up many times. This chain joins TRBV28 and TRBJ1-4, with 8 bases fitting TRBD1. Germline V gene lookup returns CDR1 MDHEN and CDR2 SYDVKM. Germline trimming cut 5 bases from V and 8 bases from J; bases unmatched to any gene: 10. The CDR3 has 15 residues. The CDR3 DNA follows: TGTGCCAGCAGTGGAACGACAGGGGACGGGGAAAAACTGTTTTTT. The encoded protein is CASSGTTGDGEKLFF.

With regard to this clone: Likely a read error: the CDR3 ends without its conserved phenylalanine or tryptophan. The DNA is left out, because the CDR3 cannot be placed on it with certainty; the CDR3 is given as TCRdb lists it. The chain uses TRBV6-1 and TRBJ2-7; the listed D gene, TRBD2, was not tested against the DNA. CDR1 and CDR2 (germline): MNHNS, SASEGT. The CDR3 length is 15 residues, termini included. The CDR3: CASRSISGSSYELYY.

By sample share, this clone is medium-sized (0.01 to 0.1%). The rearrangement links TRBV27 to TRBJ1-5; D unclear. Germline CDR1 and CDR2: MNHEY and SMNVEV (reference sequence). The CDR3 runs to 15 residues. V lost 4 bases and J lost 0, with 10 bases in between. The CDR3 spells CASSYSLNSNQPQHF. CDR3 nucleotides: TGTGCCAGCAGTTACTCACTGAATAGCAATCAGCCCCAGCATTTT.

About this clone itself: This CDR3 is also generated by other DNA sequences in the sample. The chain links TRBV5-1 to TRBJ1-1, with a tentative D call TRBD1 (6 bases). The CDR3 contains 13 residues. CDR1 is SGHRS and CDR2 is YFSETQ in the germline V gene. CDR3: CASRTELNTEAFF. The CDR3 nucleotides are TGCGCTAGCCGGACAGAATTGAACACTGAAGCTTTCTTT.

This clone occurred many times. This sequence joins TRBV10-3 and TRBJ2-2; 7 positions match TRBD2. V lost 4 bases to trimming and J lost 7 bases; unmatched junction nucleotides: 15. Germline-derived CDR1 and CDR2 are ENHRY and SYGVKD. The CDR3 has 17 residues. As DNA, the CDR3 is TGTGCCATCAGTGGAACGACTAGCAGAGAAGAGGACGGGGAGCTGTTTTTT. It specifies CAISGTTSREEDGELFF.

The sample holds many counts of this clone. This may stem from a read error, because a much larger clone lies one nucleotide away. Other DNA sequences in this sample translate to the same CDR3. This chain joins TRBV28 and TRBJ1-1, with D tentatively TRBD1 (5 bases). Trimming took 4 bases from V and 8 from J, leaving 23 bases between them. The CDR3 is 16 amino acids. CDR1 is MDHEN, CDR2 SYDVKM, per germline. The CDR3 protein is CASSSLKWGSGTEAFF. CDR3 in DNA: TGTGCCAGCAGTTCCCTTAAGTGGGGCTCGGGCACCGAAGCTTTCTTT.

This clone was found many times. It may be a read error: a sequence one base away is much more abundant. The conserved closing phenylalanine or tryptophan is absent in this CDR3, likely reflecting a read error. This rearrangement joins TRBV27 to TRBJ1-1, with no clear D. The length of the CDR3 is 14 residues. The germline V and J ends were trimmed by 5 bases and 3 bases, with 13 bases remaining between them. Looked up from germline, CDR1 is MNHEY and CDR2 is SMNVEV (reference sequence). The CDR3 DNA reads as TGTGCCAGCAGTCGGATGGCGGGTGACACTGAAGCTTTCTCT. Protein sequence: CASSRMAGDTEAFS.

A remark on this clone: It may be a read error: a sequence one base away is much more abundant. The chain links TRBV7-9 to TRBJ2-2, with TRBD1 matching 7 bases. The CDR3 is 15 residues long. Looked up from germline, CDR1 is SEHNR and CDR2 is FQNEAQ (reference sequence). The CDR3 spells CASIPSTGKVGELLF. The CDR3 region has the DNA TGTGCCAGCATCCCTTCGACAGGGAAGGTCGGGGAGCTGCTTTTT. The full variable domain, completed using reference TRBV7-9 and TRBJ2-2, is DTGVSQNPRHKITKRGQNVTFRCDPISEHNRLYWYRQTLGQGPEFLTYFQNEAQLEKSRLLSDRFSAERPKGSFSTLEIQRTEQGDSAMYLCASIPSTGKVGELLFGEGSRLTVL.

Notes on this clone: This may come from a read error, since a much larger clone is one base off. Other DNA sequences in this specimen translate into the identical CDR3. The rearrangement uses TRBV5-1 and TRBJ2-1; no clear D gene. CDR1 and CDR2 (germline): SGHRS, YFSETQ. The CDR3 length is 11 residues. CDR3 DNA sequence: TGCGCAAGCAGCTTCGACAATGAGCAGTTCTTC. Amino acids: CASSFDNEQFF.

This chain connects TRBV30 to TRBJ2-7, with D possibly TRBD2 on 6 matching bases. V was clipped by 3 bases and J by 2 bases, with 11 bases between them. Germline CDR1 reads GTSNPN; CDR2 reads SVGIG (reference sequence). This CDR3 has 13 residues. The CDR3 nucleotides read TGTGCCTGGAGCTCCGGGAGACCCTACGAGCAGTACTTC. This encodes CAWSSGRPYEQYF.

This clone was seen ten or more times. This chain joins TRBV5-1 and TRBJ1-1; TRBD1 matches at 8 bases. Germline V gene data show CDR1 as SGHRS and CDR2 as YFSETQ. The V segment lost 0 bases and the J segment 6 bases; nucleotides outside the gene matches: 13. This CDR3 has 17 residues. CDR3 in amino acids: CASSLGPGQGGMSEAFF. The CDR3 DNA reads as TGCGCCAGCAGCTTGGGTCCAGGACAGGGCGGGATGTCTGAAGCTTTCTTT.

This clone was detected many times. The chain has TRBV27 and TRBJ1-2, with a tentative D call TRBD1 (5 bases). With 1 base removed from V and 2 bases from J, the gap between germline ends came to 11 bases. Germline V gene lookup returns CDR1 MNHEY and CDR2 SMNVEV (reference sequence). This CDR3 spans 15 amino acids. The CDR3, as DNA: TGTGCCAGCAGTTTATACCCCGACAGCAACTATGGCTACACCTTC. It codes for CASSLYPDSNYGYTF.